This T cell receptor beta chain was captured in a study of blood T cell repertoires in COVID-19. In the study overall: The United States, Italy and Spain were the sources of the acute and convalescent COVID-19 samples. Sample material is recorded as cDNA or gDNA derived from T cells, B-cell-depleted T cells, or PBMCs.

Authors' methods: The authors estimated nucleated cell counts from reference gene primer amplification. Generated by immunoSEQ multiplex PCR, the TCRdb table keeps only in-frame clones and is missing some. That table is the source of V, J and clone size, and D and trimming were worked out from the DNA. The table records about 140,000 clones, around 86% of them present only once. Trimming removed 0 bases at V and 2 bases at J, with 9 bases between. CDR1 and CDR2 from the germline V gene are MNHEY and SVGAGI. The CDR3 contains 15 residues. The V gene is TRBV6-5, the J gene TRBJ2-3, with D possibly being TRBD1 (6 bases). Sequencing input: peripheral blood. The TCR was taken from a woman over 75 with acute or convalescent COVID-19. The CDR3 loop is CASSYSGATTDTQYF. The CDR3 region has the DNA TGTGCCAGCAGTTACTCGGGGGCGACCACAGATACGCAGTATTTT.